These 9 T cell receptor beta chains originate from one sample sequenced in a study of blood T cell repertoires in COVID-19. Sequencing was performed with immunoSEQ multiplex PCR; in TCRdb, only in-frame clones are kept and a portion is missing. The table lists about 320,000 clones, roughly 85% of them singletons, with over 1.5% in the top ten. The material sequenced was PBMCs or T cells enriched from blood (not recorded which). The source is a woman younger than 45 who had been exposed to COVID-19.

The CDR3 DNA sequence: TGTGCCAGCAGCTGGGGGGACCTCGACGGGACTGAAGCTTTCTTT. Translation: CASSWGDLDGTEAFF. The chain uses TRBV5-4 and TRBJ1-1, with D tentatively TRBD1 (5 bases). The CDR3 consists of 15 residues. Germline CDR1 and CDR2: SGHNT and YYREEE (reference sequence). V was trimmed by 3 bases and J by 5 bases, leaving 17 bases between them.

This sequence joins TRBV6-5 and TRBJ1-3, with D possibly TRBD1 on 6 matching bases. Germline V lookup: CDR1 MNHEY, CDR2 SVGAGI. Deletions cut 0 bases from V and 4 bases from J, with 7 bases between. The CDR3 runs 14 residues. The CDR3 protein is CASSYSGQGNTIYF. The DNA of the CDR3 is TGTGCCAGCAGTTACTCAGGACAGGGAAACACCATATATTTT.

The CDR3 sequence is CASSLDRSNTGELFF. CDR3 in DNA: TGTGCCAGCAGCTTGGACAGGTCGAACACCGGGGAGCTGTTTTTT. This rearrangement joins TRBV5-4 to TRBJ2-2, with D tentatively TRBD1 (5 bases). CDR3 length: 15 amino acids. The germline gives CDR1 SGHNT, CDR2 YYREEE (reference sequence). The V and J ends lost 0 bases and 0 bases respectively, with 6 bases between them.

V usage is TRBV5-1 and J usage is TRBJ2-3; D not resolved. Germline V lookup: CDR1 SGHRS, CDR2 YFSETQ. Trimming removed 0 bases at V and 8 bases at J, with 13 bases between. The CDR3 is 14 residues long. The CDR3 sequence is CASSLGLEGATQYF. The CDR3 bases are TGCGCCAGCAGCTTGGGGCTAGAAGGAGCTACGCAGTATTTT.

The rearrangement joins TRBV5-6 to TRBJ1-6; D not certain. The germline CDR1 and CDR2 sequences are SGHDT and YYEEEE. Trimming shortened V by 2 bases and J by 10 bases, and 13 bases separated the two germline ends. CDR3 length equals 14 residues. The CDR3 spells CASSLIGSNSPLHF. CDR3 nucleotide sequence: TGTGCCAGCAGCTTAATCGGGTCGAACTCACCCCTCCACTTT.

The rearrangement uses TRBV2 and TRBJ1-2, with D unresolved. This CDR3 contains 11 residues. Germline-derived CDR1 and CDR2 are SNHLY and FYNNEI. Trimming removed 8 bases at V and 8 bases at J, with 12 bases between. The CDR3 region is CASPGIPGYTF. DNA for the CDR3: TGTGCCAGCCCCGGGATCCCGGGCTACACCTTC.

The chain couples TRBV20-1 to TRBJ1-1, with a possible D match to TRBD1 (5 bases). Trimming took off 1 base at V and 11 bases at J, with 11 bases between the two ends. Germline CDR1 is DFQATT and CDR2 is SNEGSKA (reference sequence). The CDR3 sequence is 11 residues long. The CDR3 spells CSARGGGEAFF. In DNA form, the CDR3 reads TGCAGTGCTAGAGGGGGGGGTGAGGCTTTCTTT.

V and J are TRBV29-1 and TRBJ1-4; no clear D gene. Germline V gene data show CDR1 as SQVTM and CDR2 as ANQGSEA. The CDR3 has 13 amino acids. Trimming pared 7 bases from V and 3 bases from J, leaving 12 bases between. The CDR3 region has the DNA TGCAGCGACAACGGGATCTCTAATGAAAAACTGTTTTTT. Amino acid sequence: CSDNGISNEKLFF.

This clone was picked up a small number of times. This chain uses TRBV28 with TRBJ1-5; tentative D call: TRBD1 (6 bases). V lost 3 bases to trimming and J lost 7 bases, with 10 bases between them. Germline V gene lookup returns CDR1 MDHEN and CDR2 SYDVKM. CDR3 length: 13 amino acids. CDR3 sequence: CASSFNREQPQHF. For the CDR3, the DNA is TGTGCCAGCAGTTTTAACAGGGAACAGCCCCAGCATTTT.